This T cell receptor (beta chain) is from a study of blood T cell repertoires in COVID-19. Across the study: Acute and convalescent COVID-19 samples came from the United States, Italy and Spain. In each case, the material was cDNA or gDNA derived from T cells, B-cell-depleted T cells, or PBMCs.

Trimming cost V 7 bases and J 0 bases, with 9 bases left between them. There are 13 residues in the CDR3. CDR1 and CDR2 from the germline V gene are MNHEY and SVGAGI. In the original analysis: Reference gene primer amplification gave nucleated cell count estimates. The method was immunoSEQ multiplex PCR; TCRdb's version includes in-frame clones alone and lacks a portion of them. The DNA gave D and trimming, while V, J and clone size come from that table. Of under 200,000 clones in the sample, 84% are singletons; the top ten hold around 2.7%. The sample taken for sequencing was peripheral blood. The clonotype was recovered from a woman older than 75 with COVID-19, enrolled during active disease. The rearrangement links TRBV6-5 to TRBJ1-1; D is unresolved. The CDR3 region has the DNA TGTGCCAGCATACGAGGCTTGAACACTGAAGCTTTCTTT. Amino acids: CASIRGLNTEAFF.